Listed here are 9 T cell receptor beta chains from one sample, sequenced in a study of cytomegalovirus exposure and HLA in healthy donors. Amplification used 60 Vbeta primers and 13 Jbeta primers. Libraries were prepared by immunoSEQ multiplex PCR; TCRdb keeps only in-frame clonotypes and omits some of them. The sample holds about 200,000 clones. Sequenced material: PBMCs. These TCRs come from a girl aged 2-10 years in good health and CMV-seropositive.

V gene TRBV6-1 combines with J gene TRBJ2-7; TRBD2 matches at 7 bases. This CDR3 is 16 amino acids long. V lost 1 base and J lost 2; bases outside the gene matches: 8. Per germline, CDR1 MNHNS and CDR2 SASEGT. This chain's CDR3 is CASSEGASGNPYEQYF. CDR3 DNA: TGTGCCAGCAGTGAAGGAGCCAGCGGGAACCCCTACGAGCAGTACTTC.

This sequence joins TRBV7-2 and TRBJ2-2, with 7 bases fitting TRBD1. J lost 0 bases, V lost 8 bases, and 6 bases had no gene match. Germline V gene lookup returns CDR1 SGHTA and CDR2 FQGNSA. This CDR3 is built from 15 residues. The CDR3 DNA reads TGTGCCAGCTTCTTAGGGGGCGCGAACACCGGGGAGCTGTTTTTT. Protein: CASFLGGANTGELFF.

The V call is TRBV28, the J call TRBJ2-7; 8 positions match TRBD2. This CDR3 is built from 15 residues. V was pared by 5 bases and J by 2 bases, with 8 bases of the junction left unmatched. Germline CDR1 and CDR2: MDHEN and SYDVKM. CDR3 bases: TGTGCCAGCAGTCACCGGGGGGGACCGACCTACGAGCAGTACTTC. It specifies CASSHRGGPTYEQYF. The variable domain in full, with the rest retrieved from reference TRBV28 and TRBJ2-7, is DVKVTQSSRYLVKRTGEKVFLECVQDMDHENMFWYRQDPGLGLRLIYFSYDVKMKEKGDIPEGYSVSREKKERFSLILESASTNQTSMYLCASSHRGGPTYEQYFGPGTRLTVT.

This chain joins TRBV28 and TRBJ2-1, with 9 positions matching TRBD2. CDR3 length: 17 amino acids. Unmatched junction bases numbered 10, after V lost 6 bases and J lost 1 base. CDR1 and CDR2 (germline): MDHEN, SYDVKM. CDR3: CASSHLAGSSSYNEQFF. CDR3 in DNA: TGTGCCAGCAGCCATCTAGCGGGAAGTTCATCCTACAATGAGCAGTTCTTC.

In regard to this clone: Its ends do not fully match the called genes, so a read error is possible. This CDR3 is CASSEGDRLLF. CDR3 bases: TGCGCCAGCAGTGAAGGGGACAGGTTGCTTTTC. This rearrangement joins TRBV10-1 to TRBJ2-7, with TRBD1 identical over 8 bases. Germline V gives CDR1 WNHNN, CDR2 SYGVQD (reference sequence). The CDR3 sequence is 11 residues long.

The chain links TRBV19 to TRBJ1-5; a possible D gene is TRBD1 (5 bases). CDR1 and CDR2 (germline): LNHDA, SQIVND (reference sequence). The CDR3 length is 15 residues. With 5 bases removed from V and 5 bases from J, the gap between germline ends came to 16 bases. The CDR3 reads CASSSRIGGDQPQHF. DNA for the CDR3: TGTGCCAGTAGTTCACGGATAGGAGGGGATCAGCCCCAGCATTTT.

The chain couples TRBV9 to TRBJ2-7; 8 nucleotides match TRBD1. There are 14 residues in the CDR3. CDR1 is SGDLS and CDR2 is YYNGEE in the germline V gene. V trimming: 4 bases; J trimming: 4 bases; junction bases outside the gene matches: 7. CDR3 region: CASSPGQAGYEQYF. The CDR3 nucleotides read TGTGCCAGCAGCCCGGGACAGGCGGGGTACGAGCAGTACTTC.

This chain uses TRBV5-1 with TRBJ1-1, with 7 bases aligning to TRBD1. The CDR3 runs to 15 residues. Germline loops: CDR1 SGHRS, CDR2 YFSETQ. The ends lost 5 bases at V and 5 bases at J; junction bases unmatched: 12. Here the CDR3 reads CASSPTYRGDTEAFF. The CDR3 nucleotides are TGCGCCAGCAGTCCTACTTACAGGGGCGATACTGAAGCTTTCTTT.

The J gene is TRBJ2-5, the V gene TRBV5-6, with D perhaps TRBD1 (6 bases). The CDR3 has 15 residues. Trimming removed 2 bases at V and 1 base at J, with 12 bases between. Per the germline V gene, CDR1 is SGHDT and CDR2 is YYEEEE. The DNA for the CDR3 is TGTGCCAGCAGCTTACCCAGGACAGCCCAAGAGACCCAGTACTTC. This translates into CASSLPRTAQETQYF.